This TCR beta chain was observed in a study of T cell repertoires in cytomegalovirus infection. As for the study in general: CMV epitopes used comprised recently identified HLA-C-restricted ones and well-studied HLA-B-restricted ones. Public TCR beta signatures provided an indication of both CMV infection and a matching HLA type.

The germline V gene encodes CDR1 SGHTA and CDR2 FQGNSA. This CDR3 spans 13 amino acids. The V gene lost 1 base and the J gene lost 9 bases, with 10 bases spanning the gap. Each CDR3 protein is one row after TCRdb ran MiXCR on the reads. The table includes about a million distinct CDR3 sequences, 30% to 40% detected once. This clonotype was observed at least ten times. Its matching antigen is unknown. General observations from the study: Summed frequency of shared TCR beta families picked out CMV carriers who also had the relevant HLA. There were HLA-C-restricted CMV-specific TCR beta clonotypes dominating the ex vivo response.

The V and J genes are TRBV7-2 and TRBJ2-1; TRBD1 is a possible D gene (6 bases). The source of this sequence is a human donor in good health (CMV status not recorded). Some clones in this sample may be carry-over from other donors' samples. Sequenced here: cultured CD8+ T cells from PBMCs, sampled from culture after CMV antigen stimulation. CDR3 amino acids: CASSLGGLSEQFF. The CDR3 DNA reads TGTGCCAGCAGCTTAGGGGGGCTAAGTGAGCAGTTCTTC.